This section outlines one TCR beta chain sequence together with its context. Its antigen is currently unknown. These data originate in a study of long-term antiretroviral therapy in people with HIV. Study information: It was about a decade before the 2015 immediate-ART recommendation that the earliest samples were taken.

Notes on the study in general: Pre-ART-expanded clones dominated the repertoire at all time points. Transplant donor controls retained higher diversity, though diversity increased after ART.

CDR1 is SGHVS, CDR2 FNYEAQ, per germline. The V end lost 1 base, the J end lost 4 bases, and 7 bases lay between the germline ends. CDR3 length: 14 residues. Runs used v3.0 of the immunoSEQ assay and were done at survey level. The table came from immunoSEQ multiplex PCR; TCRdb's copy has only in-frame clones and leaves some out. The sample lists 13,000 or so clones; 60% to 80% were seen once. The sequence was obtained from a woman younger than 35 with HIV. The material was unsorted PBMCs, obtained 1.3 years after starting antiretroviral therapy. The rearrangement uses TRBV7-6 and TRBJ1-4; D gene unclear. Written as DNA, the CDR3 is TGTGCCAGCAGCTTAGAGGTCCTTAATGAAAAACTGTTTTTT. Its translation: CASSLEVLNEKLFF.